Listed below are T cell receptor beta chains from one sample, sequenced in a study of cytomegalovirus exposure and HLA in healthy donors. TCRdb keeps only in-frame clones here, not all; method: immunoSEQ multiplex PCR. This table has about 360,000 clones, roughly 88% appearing once. Material: PBMCs. These receptor sequences come from a woman younger than 30 in good health and CMV-seronegative. Both conserved end residues are part of each CDR3. The D gene is left open where the match is weak. The listing skips clone size in some rows; elsewhere it reads once, few, many or a size class.

v_call	clone_size	d_call	j_call	cdr3_aa
TRBV5-4	NA	TRBD2	TRBJ2-5	CASSREAVQETQYF
TRBV18	NA	TRBD1	TRBJ1-1	CASSPLNLGQVNTEAFF
TRBV30	NA	NA	TRBJ1-2	CACRQRNYGYTF
TRBV14	NA	TRBD1	TRBJ2-1	CASSRNRGSYNEQFF
TRBV5-4	NA	TRBD1	TRBJ2-3	CASSLDRGPQGYF
TRBV28	NA	TRBD1	TRBJ1-1	CASSFHTGALNTEAFF
TRBV6-7	once	TRBD2	TRBJ2-3	CASSFKLAGPDTQYF
TRBV2	NA	NA	TRBJ2-5	CASTGTTQETQYF
TRBV5-5	NA	NA	TRBJ1-5	CASTPGWGAPTGRNQPQHF
TRBV7-3	NA	NA	TRBJ2-2	CASSPGTTRPGELFF
TRBV7-9	once	TRBD1	TRBJ1-4	CASSVSQGFNEKLFF
TRBV7-9	NA	NA	TRBJ1-3	CASSKDRVAGNTIYF
TRBV7-9	NA	NA	TRBJ1-2	CASSLGIFRDF
TRBV29-1	once	NA	TRBJ2-3	CSVEWREGTDTQYF
TRBV2	NA	TRBD1	TRBJ2-3	CASRGQEGRTDTQYF
TRBV6-1	few	NA	TRBJ2-7	CASYGGIYEQYF
TRBV5-1	NA	NA	TRBJ2-6	CASSTGAGANVLTF
TRBV2	NA	TRBD1	TRBJ1-5	CASRGTGANQPQHF
TRBV10-1	NA	NA	TRBJ1-2	CASSTGIYGYTF
TRBV7-2	NA	TRBD2	TRBJ2-3	CASSLAGRTPDTQYF
TRBV28	NA	TRBD2	TRBJ2-7	CASTSGSYEQYF
TRBV29-1	NA	NA	TRBJ1-3	CSVDSPQNTIYF
TRBV6-6	NA	NA	TRBJ1-2	CASSYGAREVPYTF
TRBV15	NA	NA	TRBJ2-2	CATSTWPTGELFF
TRBV28	NA	NA	TRBJ2-7	CASSSGLTSRTHRPYEQYF